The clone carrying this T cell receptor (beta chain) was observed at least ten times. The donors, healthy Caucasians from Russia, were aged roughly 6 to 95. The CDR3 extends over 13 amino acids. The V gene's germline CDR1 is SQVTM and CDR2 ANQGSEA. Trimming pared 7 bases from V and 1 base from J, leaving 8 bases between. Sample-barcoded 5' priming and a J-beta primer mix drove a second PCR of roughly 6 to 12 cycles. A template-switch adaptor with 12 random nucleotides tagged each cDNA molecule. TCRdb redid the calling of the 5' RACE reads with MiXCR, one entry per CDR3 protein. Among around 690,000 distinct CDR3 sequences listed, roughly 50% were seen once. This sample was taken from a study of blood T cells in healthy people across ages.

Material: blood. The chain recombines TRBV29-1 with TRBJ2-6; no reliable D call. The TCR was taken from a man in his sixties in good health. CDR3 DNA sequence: TGCAGCGCAACAGCTTCTGGGGCCAACGTCCTGACTTTC. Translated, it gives CSATASGANVLTF.